This T cell receptor (beta chain) was sequenced during a study of T-cell memory formation after mild COVID-19. This clonotype appeared many times. Its specificity is not known. Constant-segment-primed 5'RACE gave TCR alpha and TCR beta cDNA libraries with sample barcodes and UMIs. TCRdb re-derived calls from the 5' RACE reads in MiXCR, one entry per CDR3 protein. The repertoire consists of about 420,000 distinct CDR3 sequences, with less than 25% occurring once and the leading ten covering approximately 14%. V was shortened by 3 bases and J by 4 bases, with 21 bases between the two germline ends. This CDR3 spans 17 amino acids. The germline V gene has CDR1 SGHNT and CDR2 YYREEE (reference sequence). Study-wide findings and caveats: Day 15 to 85 contracting clones showed balanced CD4/CD8; day 15 to 37 expanders favored CD4+.

The clonotype was recovered from an adult woman who had mild COVID-19 (a few samples of this study predate the infection). Cell type and time point are not known. Sample: PBMCs or a T cell subset sorted from them (not recorded which). The chain carries TRBV5-4 and TRBJ2-3, with D maybe TRBD2 (6 bases). The CDR3 reads CASSSPTFPAGADTQYF. The CDR3 DNA follows: TGTGCCAGCAGCTCCCCCACCTTTCCAGCGGGCGCAGATACGCAGTATTTT.